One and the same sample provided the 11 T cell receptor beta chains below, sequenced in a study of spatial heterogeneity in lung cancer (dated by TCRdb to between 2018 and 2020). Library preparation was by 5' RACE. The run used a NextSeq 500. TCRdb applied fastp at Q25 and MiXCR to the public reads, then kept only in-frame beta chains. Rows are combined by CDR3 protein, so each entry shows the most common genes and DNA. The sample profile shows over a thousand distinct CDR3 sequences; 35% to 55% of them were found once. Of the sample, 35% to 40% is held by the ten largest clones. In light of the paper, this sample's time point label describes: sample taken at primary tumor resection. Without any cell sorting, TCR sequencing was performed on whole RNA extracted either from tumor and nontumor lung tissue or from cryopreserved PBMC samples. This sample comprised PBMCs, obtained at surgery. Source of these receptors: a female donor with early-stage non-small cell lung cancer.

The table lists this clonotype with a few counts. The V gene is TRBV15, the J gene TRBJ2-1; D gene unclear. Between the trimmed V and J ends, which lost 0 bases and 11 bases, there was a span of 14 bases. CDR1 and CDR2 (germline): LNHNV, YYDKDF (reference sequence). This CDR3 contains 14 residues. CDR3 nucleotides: TGTGCCACCAGCAGAGATCCCATTTCGACGAAGCAGTTCTTC. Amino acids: CATSRDPISTKQFF.

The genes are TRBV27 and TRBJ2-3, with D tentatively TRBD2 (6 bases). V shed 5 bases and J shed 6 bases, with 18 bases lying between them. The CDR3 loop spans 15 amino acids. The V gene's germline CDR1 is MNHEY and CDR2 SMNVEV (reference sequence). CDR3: CASSTASAPRDTQYF. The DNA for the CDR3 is TGTGCCAGCAGTACCGCTAGCGCTCCAAGGGATACGCAGTATTTT.

Here the CDR3 reads CASSLTRPNEKLFF. In DNA form, the CDR3 reads TGTGCCAGCAGCCTCACCCGGCCCAATGAAAAACTGTTTTTT. This chain joins TRBV4-2 and TRBJ1-4; the D is unclear. This CDR3 has 14 amino acids. The germline V gene encodes CDR1 LGHNA and CDR2 YNFKEQ. Trimming stripped 4 bases from V and 5 bases from J, with 11 bases between.

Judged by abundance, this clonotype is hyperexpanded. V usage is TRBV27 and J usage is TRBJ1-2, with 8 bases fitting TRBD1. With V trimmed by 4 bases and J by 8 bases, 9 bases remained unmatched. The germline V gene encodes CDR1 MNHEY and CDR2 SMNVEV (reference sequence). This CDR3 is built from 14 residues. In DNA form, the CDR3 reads TGTGCCAGCAGTTCCGGGACAGGTTCGAAAGGCTACACCTTC. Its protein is CASSSGTGSKGYTF.

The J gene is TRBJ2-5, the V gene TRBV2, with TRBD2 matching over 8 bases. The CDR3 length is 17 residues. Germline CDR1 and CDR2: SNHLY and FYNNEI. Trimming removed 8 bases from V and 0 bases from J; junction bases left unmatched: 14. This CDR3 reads CASSPGGGRDHQETQYF. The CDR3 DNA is TGTGCCAGCTCACCCGGGGGGGGCCGGGACCACCAAGAGACCCAGTACTTC. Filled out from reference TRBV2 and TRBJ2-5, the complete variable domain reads EPEVTQTPSHQVTQMGQEVILRCVPISNHLYFYWYRQILGQKVEFLVSFYNNEISEKSEIFDDQFSVERPDGSNFTLKIRSTKLEDSAMYFCASSPGGGRDHQETQYFGPGTRLLVL.

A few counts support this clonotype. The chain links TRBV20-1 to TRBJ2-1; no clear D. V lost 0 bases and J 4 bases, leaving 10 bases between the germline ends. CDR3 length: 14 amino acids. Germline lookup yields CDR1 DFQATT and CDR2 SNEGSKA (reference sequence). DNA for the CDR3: TGCAGTGCTAGAGAGAAGTTAGAGTACAATGAGCAGTTCTTC. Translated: CSAREKLEYNEQFF.

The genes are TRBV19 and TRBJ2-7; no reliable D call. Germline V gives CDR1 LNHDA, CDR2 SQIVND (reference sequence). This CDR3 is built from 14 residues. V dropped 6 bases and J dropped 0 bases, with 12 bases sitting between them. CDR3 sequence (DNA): TGTGCCAGTAGCCCCTCTATCGACTCCTACGAGCAGTACTTC. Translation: CASSPSIDSYEQYF.

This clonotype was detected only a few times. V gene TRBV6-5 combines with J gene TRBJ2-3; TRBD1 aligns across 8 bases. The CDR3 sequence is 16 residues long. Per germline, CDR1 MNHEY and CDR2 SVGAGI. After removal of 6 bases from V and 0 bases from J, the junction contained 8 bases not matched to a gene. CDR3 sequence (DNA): TGTGCCAGCAGGATGACAGGGGCCACTAGCACAGATACGCAGTATTTT. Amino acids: CASRMTGATSTDTQYF.

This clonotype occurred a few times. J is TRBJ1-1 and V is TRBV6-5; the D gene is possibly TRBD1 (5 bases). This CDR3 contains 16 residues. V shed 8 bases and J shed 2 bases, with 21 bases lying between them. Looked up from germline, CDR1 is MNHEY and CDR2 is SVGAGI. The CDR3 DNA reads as TGTGCCAGCGACAAAGGAGCACGGGGCCCTAACACTGAAGCTTTCTTT. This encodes CASDKGARGPNTEAFF.

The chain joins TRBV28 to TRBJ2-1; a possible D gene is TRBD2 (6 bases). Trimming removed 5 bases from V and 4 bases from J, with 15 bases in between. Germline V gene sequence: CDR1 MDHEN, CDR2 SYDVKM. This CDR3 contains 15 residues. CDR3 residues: CASSPPLGGYNEQFF. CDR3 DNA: TGTGCCAGCAGTCCCCCCTTGGGAGGATACAATGAGCAGTTCTTC.

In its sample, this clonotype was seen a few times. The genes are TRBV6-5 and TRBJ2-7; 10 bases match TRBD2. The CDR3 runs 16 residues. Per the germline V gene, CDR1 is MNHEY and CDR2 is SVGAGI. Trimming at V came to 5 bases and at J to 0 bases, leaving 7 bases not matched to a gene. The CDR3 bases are TGTGCCAGCAGTCTGCAAGCGGGAGGGCCCTCCTACGAGCAGTACTTC. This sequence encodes CASSLQAGGPSYEQYF.